One sample yielded the 4 T cell receptor beta chains listed below, sequenced in a study of OX40 agonist ivuxolimab in advanced cancers. Measured with immunoSEQ multiplex PCR; TCRdb has only the in-frame clones, and not every one. The table includes almost 80,000 clones, more than 80% detected once. This specimen consisted of CD4+ or CD8+ T cells sorted from blood, obtained in a trial of the OX40 agonist ivuxolimab. The receptors were gathered from an adult with an advanced solid tumor such as melanoma, head and neck, liver or kidney cancer.

The rearrangement joins TRBV30 to TRBJ2-1; 7 bases fit TRBD2. This CDR3 comprises 16 residues. V lost 1 base, J lost 2 bases, and 8 bases stayed unmatched. Germline assignment: CDR1 GTSNPN and CDR2 SVGIG (reference sequence). The CDR3 is CAWSGSAGAAYNEQFF. CDR3 in DNA: TGTGCCTGGAGTGGATCTGCGGGAGCTGCCTACAATGAGCAGTTCTTC. The variable domain in full, with the rest retrieved from reference TRBV30 and TRBJ2-1, is SQTIHQWPATLVQPVGSPLSLECTVEGTSNPNLYWYRQAAGRGLQLLFYSVGIGQISSEVPQNLSASRPQDRQFILSSKKLLLSDSGFYLCAWSGSAGAAYNEQFFGPGTRLTVL.

This chain uses TRBV20-1 with TRBJ1-4, with D hard to call. Germline V gene sequence: CDR1 DFQATT, CDR2 SNEGSKA (reference sequence). CDR3 length equals 11 residues. V was cut by 2 bases and J by 14 bases, with 12 bases left in between. The CDR3 bases are TGCAGTGCTAGATTAGAGCCTATGCTGTTTTTT. Its protein product is CSARLEPMLFF.

J is TRBJ1-1 and V is TRBV13; D gene unclear. This CDR3 is 15 amino acids long. Germline assignment: CDR1 PRHDT and CDR2 FYEKMQ (reference sequence). V was shortened by 3 bases and J by 0 bases, with 11 bases between the two germline ends. CDR3: CASSFWQKMNTEAFF. The CDR3 coding sequence is TGTGCCAGCAGCTTTTGGCAGAAAATGAACACTGAAGCTTTCTTT.

This clone was counted a single time. The chain links TRBV12-5 to TRBJ2-3; D could derive from TRBD1 or TRBD2 (5 bases each). Germline V gives CDR1 LGHNT, CDR2 FRNRAP. V was pared by 5 bases and J by 5 bases, with 8 bases between. This CDR3 has 12 residues. The CDR3 DNA follows: TGTGCTAGTGGTGGGACCGGAGATACGCAGTATTTT. This encodes CASGGTGDTQYF.